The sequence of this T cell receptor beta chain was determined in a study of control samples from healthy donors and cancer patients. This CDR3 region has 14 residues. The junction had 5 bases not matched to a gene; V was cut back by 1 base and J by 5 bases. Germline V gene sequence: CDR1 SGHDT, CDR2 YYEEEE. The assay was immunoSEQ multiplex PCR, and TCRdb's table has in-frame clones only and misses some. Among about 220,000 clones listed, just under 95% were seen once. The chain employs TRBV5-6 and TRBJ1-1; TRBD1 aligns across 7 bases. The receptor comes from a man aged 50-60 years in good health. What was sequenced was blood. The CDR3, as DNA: TGTGCCAGCAGCTTGTCGCACAGGGGAACTGAAGCTTTCTTT. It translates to CASSLSHRGTEAFF.